These 8 T cell receptor beta chains share one sample of origin, sequenced in a study of low-dose radiotherapy and immunotherapy resistance in tumors. Time point noted: before trial treatment. Alpha- and beta-chain coverage of first-strand cDNA came from TRAV- and TRBV-specific primers. TCRs underwent roughly 20 PCR cycles of amplification with a constant-region primer and V-primer adapter. TCRdb passed the reads through MiXCR, listing each CDR3 protein once. The sample shows tens of thousands of distinct CDR3 sequences, approximately 20% of them seen only once. The source material was PBMCs, sampled before treatment. The receptors here all came from a male donor with prostate cancer.

This clonotype was observed at least ten times. V usage is TRBV30 and J usage is TRBJ2-3; 13 nucleotides line up with TRBD2. V trimming: 1 base; J trimming: 6 bases; junction bases outside the gene matches: 13. Germline V gene sequence: CDR1 GTSNPN, CDR2 SVGIG (reference sequence). This CDR3 comprises 18 residues. Written as DNA, the CDR3 is TGTGCCTGGAGTGCACCTCCCCCGGGACTAGCGGGGACGGATACGCAGTATTTT. Its protein product is CAWSAPPPGLAGTDTQYF. Together with reference TRBV30 and TRBJ2-3, the CDR3 gives the full variable domain: SQTIHQWPATLVQPVGSPLSLECTVEGTSNPNLYWYRQAAGRGLQLLFYSVGIGQISSEVPQNLSASRPQDRQFILSSKKLLLSDSGFYLCAWSAPPPGLAGTDTQYFGPGTRLTVL.

This clonotype was detected many times. This sequence joins TRBV12-3 or TRBV12-4 and TRBJ2-7; D ambiguous. This CDR3 contains 14 residues. Trimming stripped 2 bases from V and 0 bases from J, with 8 bases between. The CDR3 protein is CASSLSYSSYEQYF. CDR3 in DNA: TGTGCCAGCAGTTTAAGCTACAGCTCCTACGAGCAGTACTTC.

Relative to its sample, this clonotype is medium-sized (0.01 to 0.1%). The chain recombines TRBV5-4 with TRBJ2-1, with 11 bases identical to TRBD1. The length of the CDR3 is 15 residues. Germline lookup yields CDR1 SGHNT and CDR2 YYREEE (reference sequence). V lost 3 bases, J lost 2 bases, and 1 base stayed unmatched. Here the CDR3 reads CASSSDRGPYNEQFF. The CDR3 DNA reads as TGTGCCAGCAGCTCGGACAGGGGGCCCTACAATGAGCAGTTCTTC.

Ten or more counts support this clonotype. The chain recombines TRBV5-5 with TRBJ1-2, with D possibly TRBD1 on 5 matching bases. The V gene's germline CDR1 is SGHKS and CDR2 YYEKEE (reference sequence). The V end was cut by 0 bases, the J end by 6 bases, with 9 bases between. The CDR3 totals 13 residues. This CDR3 is CASSLGGLDGYTF. The CDR3 DNA reads as TGTGCCAGCAGCTTGGGGGGACTGGATGGCTACACCTTC. Using reference TRBV5-5 and TRBJ1-2 for the parts outside the CDR3, the full variable domain is DAGVTQSPTHLIKTRGQQVTLRCSPISGHKSVSWYQQVLGQGPQFIFQYYEKEERGRGNFPDRFSARQFPNYSSELNVNALLLGDSALYLCASSLGGLDGYTFGSGTRLTVV.

In this sample, this clonotype turned up many times. The chain links TRBV5-1 to TRBJ2-2; 10 nucleotides match TRBD1. Trimming cost V 7 bases and J 4 bases; bases outside gene matches: 7. The CDR3 is 15 residues long. Germline loops: CDR1 SGHRS, CDR2 YFSETQ. The CDR3 spells CASVPGQGSTGELFF. DNA of the CDR3: TGCGCCAGCGTTCCGGGACAGGGGTCCACCGGGGAGCTGTTTTTT.

Ten or more counts support this clonotype. The CDR3 nucleotides read TGTGCCTGGAGTGTCTCGGGGCTCGAGCAGTACTTC. Its protein is CAWSVSGLEQYF. The chain carries TRBV30 and TRBJ2-7; D may be TRBD1 or TRBD2 (5 bases each). With 0 bases removed from V and 6 bases from J, the gap between germline ends came to 9 bases. Germline-derived CDR1 and CDR2 are GTSNPN and SVGIG (reference sequence). The CDR3 length is 12 residues.

This clonotype is medium-sized. The rearrangement uses TRBV15 and TRBJ2-1; TRBD2 matches 7 bases. J lost 7 bases, V lost 5 bases, and 14 bases had no gene match. Germline CDR1 is LNHNV and CDR2 is YYDKDF (reference sequence). The CDR3 is made up of 16 amino acids. CDR3 nucleotide sequence: TGTGCCACCAGCCGCAGTGGCGGGGGACCGAGAAATGAGCAGTTCTTC. It codes for CATSRSGGGPRNEQFF.

As concerns this clonotype: This probably arose from a read error, given a far larger clone one base away. The rearrangement uses TRBV28 and TRBJ2-3; no clear D. Near its end, the DNA agrees better with TRBJ2-7, so the J call may be wrong. The CDR3 runs to 13 residues. Germline CDR1 and CDR2: MDHEN and SYDVKM. In DNA form, the CDR3 reads TGTGCCAGCAGTGTGGCCCCGTCGCCCGAGCAGTACTTC. It is translated as CASSVAPSPEQYF.